Listed below are T cell receptor beta chains from one sample, sequenced in a study of T cell repertoires in cytomegalovirus infection. Each CDR3 protein is one row after TCRdb ran MiXCR on the reads. The sample consists of under 800,000 distinct CDR3 sequences, roughly 26% of them appearing once. Sample: CD8+ T cells from PBMCs. These receptors originate from a human donor in good health (CMV status not recorded). Some clones in this sample may be carry-over from other donors' samples. Both conserved end residues are part of each CDR3. D genes are given only for firm matches. A row's size may be missing; if present it is once, few, many or a size class.

clone size	V gene	J gene	D gene	CDR3 DNA	CDR3 protein
few	TRBV4-2	TRBJ2-3	.	TGTGCCAGCAGCCAACCGGGGACAATACTGGAGGGATCAGATACGCAGTATTTT	CASSQPGTILEGSDTQYF
.	TRBV19	TRBJ2-1	TRBD2	TGTGCCAGTAAAAATCAGCTAGCGGGGGACTCCGATGAGTTCTTC	CASKNQLAGDSDEFF
many	TRBV27	TRBJ2-1	.	TGTGCCAGCAGTCCCGACAGCGTAACCTACAATGAGCAGTTCTTC	CASSPDSVTYNEQFF
.	TRBV28	TRBJ2-2	.	TGTGCCAGCATTCCCTCCAGGGGTACGAACACCGGGGAGCTGTTTTTT	CASIPSRGTNTGELFF
.	TRBV19	TRBJ2-7	.	TGTGCCAGTAGTACCTCGGACGGTTCCTACGAGCAGTACTTC	CASSTSDGSYEQYF
once	TRBV6-6	TRBJ1-3	.	TGTGCCGGCAGTGACGGAAACACCATATATTTT	CAGSDGNTIYF
few	TRBV6-1	TRBJ2-5	.	TGTGCCAGCAGTGATTGGAGGGGGGCCCTCCAAGAGACCCAGTACTTC	CASSDWRGALQETQYF
few	TRBV6-6	TRBJ1-1	.	TGTGCCAGCAGCCACGGGGTGGATAGGGACACTGAAGCTTTCTTT	CASSHGVDRDTEAFF
few	TRBV6-2/TRBV6-3	TRBJ1-1	TRBD1	TGTGCCAGCAGGCTGAGACCCGGACAGGGGGACATGAACACTGAAGCTTTCTTT	CASRLRPGQGDMNTEAFF
once	TRBV19	TRBJ2-6	.	TGTGTCAGTAGTACCGTTGGACGGGTTGGGGAGAGCTCTGGGGCCAACGTCCTGACTTTC	CVSSTVGRVGESSGANVLTF
.	TRBV20-1	TRBJ2-5	TRBD1	TGCAGTGCTATACGGGACAGCCAAGAGACCCAGTACTTC	CSAIRDSQETQYF
.	TRBV19	TRBJ1-5	.	TGTGCCAGTAGTATTGGTACTCTTAGCAATCAGCCCCAGCATTTT	CASSIGTLSNQPQHF
many	TRBV5-4	TRBJ1-1	.	TGTGCCAGCAGCTTGTACCCAGGGGAAAAGATCACTGAAGCTTTCTTT	CASSLYPGEKITEAFF
few	TRBV7-6	TRBJ2-1	.	TGTGCCAGCAGCCCACTGGATATGGTGGGGTCCTACAATGAGCAGTTCTTC	CASSPLDMVGSYNEQFF
few	TRBV4-1	TRBJ2-3	.	TGCGCCAGCAGCCCCTGGGTGGCCTCCACAGATACGCAGTATTTT	CASSPWVASTDTQYF
.	TRBV9	TRBJ1-5	.	TGTGCCAGCAGCGGCCGGGACGGCAATCAGCCCCAGCATTTT	CASSGRDGNQPQHF
.	TRBV2	TRBJ2-3	TRBD1	TGTGCCAGCAGTGAATTCGTCTCGAGACAGGGTATGAATACGCAGTATTTT	CASSEFVSRQGMNTQYF
few	TRBV6-2/TRBV6-3	TRBJ2-2	.	TGTGCCAGCCTTGAGTACACCGGGGAGCTGTTTTTT	CASLEYTGELFF
many	TRBV7-9	TRBJ2-1	.	TGTGCCAGCAGCTTCCGGGAATCCTACAATGAGCAGTTCTTC	CASSFRESYNEQFF
.	TRBV7-6	TRBJ2-2	.	TGTGCCAGCAGCTCGCTCAGGGAGGTCGCCGGGGAGCTGTTTTTT	CASSSLREVAGELFF
many	TRBV28	TRBJ2-2	.	TGTGCCAGCAGCTATACCGTGGACCCAACGAAGACCGGGGAGCTGTTTTTT	CASSYTVDPTKTGELFF
.	TRBV11-3	TRBJ1-1	.	TGTGCCAGCAGCATCCCTCCCCAGGACCTCATGAACACTGAAGCTTTCTTT	CASSIPPQDLMNTEAFF
.	TRBV7-9	TRBJ2-1	.	TGTGCCAGCAGCCTAAAGAACAGGGAAACCTACAATGAGCAGTTCTTC	CASSLKNRETYNEQFF